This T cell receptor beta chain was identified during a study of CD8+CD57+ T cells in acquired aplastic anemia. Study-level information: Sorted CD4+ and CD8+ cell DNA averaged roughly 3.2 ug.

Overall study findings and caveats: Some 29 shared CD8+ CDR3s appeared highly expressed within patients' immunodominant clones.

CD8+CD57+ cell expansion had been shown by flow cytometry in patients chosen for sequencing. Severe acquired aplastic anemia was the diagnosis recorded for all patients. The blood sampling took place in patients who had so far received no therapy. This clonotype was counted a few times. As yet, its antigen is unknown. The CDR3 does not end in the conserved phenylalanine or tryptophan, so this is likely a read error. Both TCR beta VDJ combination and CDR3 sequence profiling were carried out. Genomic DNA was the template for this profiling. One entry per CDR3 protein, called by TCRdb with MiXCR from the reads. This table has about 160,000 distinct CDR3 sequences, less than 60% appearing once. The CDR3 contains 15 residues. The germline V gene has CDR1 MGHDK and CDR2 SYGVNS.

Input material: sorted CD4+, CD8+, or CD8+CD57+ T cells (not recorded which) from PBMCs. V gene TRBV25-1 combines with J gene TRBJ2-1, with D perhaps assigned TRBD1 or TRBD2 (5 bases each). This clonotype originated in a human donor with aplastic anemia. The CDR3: CASGSPGRSYNEQFL. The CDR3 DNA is TGTGCTAGTGGTTCTCCGGGACGGTCCTACAATGAGCAGTTCCTC.